Below, one T cell receptor beta chain is given with its context. Its antigen is not known. Only CD45RO-negative cells positively selected for CCR7 counted as naive CD8 cells, so terminally differentiated effector memory CD45RA+ cells were excluded. The sample comes from a study of shared clonotypes between healthy human individuals. Study-level points and caveats: Generally, naive subsets came out with larger estimated richness than memory subsets. Clonotypes shared by all four sorted-subset donors had higher generation probabilities than non-shared clonotypes. Investigators collected only blood, and repertoires in tissues likely differ.

Genomic DNA per cell subset filled all wells of several immunoSEQ plates. Sequenced by immunoSEQ multiplex PCR; TCRdb stores in-frame clones only, minus some. The table has roughly 2,000,000 clones, 85% to 95% seen once. V was shortened by 11 bases and J by 4 bases, with 11 bases between the two germline ends. Germline loops: CDR1 MNHEY, CDR2 SVGAGI. This CDR3 spans 12 amino acids. The sample consisted of naive CD8+ T cells sorted from blood. This TCR derives from a man aged 18 to 30 in good health. The V gene is TRBV6-5, the J gene TRBJ2-2, with D perhaps TRBD1 or TRBD2 (5 bases each). CDR3 residues: CAGGPGTGELFF. The CDR3 DNA reads TGTGCCGGGGGTCCAGGCACCGGGGAGCTGTTTTTT.